Each of the 27 T cell receptor beta chains below was sequenced from the same sample in a study of cytomegalovirus exposure and HLA in healthy donors. The study ran its PCR with 60 Vbeta and 13 Jbeta primers. Profiled with immunoSEQ multiplex PCR; TCRdb holds only in-frame clones, not every one. The data hold some 110,000 clones, with 76% observed a single time. Sequenced sample: PBMCs. All receptors come from a woman aged 18 to 35 in good health and CMV-seropositive.

The chain links TRBV28 to TRBJ1-6; D remains ambiguous. Germline CDR1 is MDHEN and CDR2 is SYDVKM. CDR3 size: 14 residues. Deletions cut 10 bases from V and 11 bases from J, with 21 bases between. The CDR3 DNA reads TGTGCCATCAGACCGACCCCCGACTGGGCACCCCTCCACTTT. This encodes CAIRPTPDWAPLHF.

The chain recombines TRBV7-6 with TRBJ2-2; D gene ambiguous. Germline V gene lookup returns CDR1 SGHVS and CDR2 FNYEAQ. CDR3 size: 13 residues. V was trimmed by 4 bases and J by 5 bases, leaving 8 bases between them. The CDR3 loop reads CASSSTETGELFF. The CDR3 nucleotides read TGTGCCAGCAGCTCCACAGAAACCGGGGAGCTGTTTTTT.

This clone has more than one count but fewer than ten. The chain combines TRBV9 with TRBJ2-7; TRBD2 aligns across 8 bases. This CDR3 has 17 residues. The germline CDR1 and CDR2 sequences are SGDLS and YYNGEE. The V and J ends lost 0 bases and 5 bases, in that order; junction bases with no gene match: 13. CDR3 protein: CASSVVGSGAPGDEQYF. The CDR3 region has the DNA TGTGCCAGCAGCGTAGTTGGTAGCGGGGCCCCTGGGGACGAGCAGTACTTC.

This clone appeared once. One end of the junction varies from germline; a read error may be responsible. This chain joins TRBV10-2 and TRBJ1-5; no clear D. This CDR3 is 13 amino acids long. The germline V gene encodes CDR1 WSHSY and CDR2 SAAADI. CDR3 in amino acids: CASSEGSDQPQHF. Written as DNA, the CDR3 is TGCGCCAGCAGTGAGGGTAGCGATCAGCCCCAGCATTTT.

The chain recombines TRBV28 with TRBJ1-2; no firm D call. V lost 3 bases and J lost 7, with 15 bases in between. The length of the CDR3 is 14 residues. CDR1 and CDR2 from the germline V gene are MDHEN and SYDVKM. The CDR3 DNA sequence: TGTGCCAGCAGTTTTGCGGAATACCCCTCTGGCTACACCTTC. Its translation is CASSFAEYPSGYTF.

This chain joins TRBV25-1 and TRBJ2-7; perhaps TRBD1 as D (6 bases). This CDR3 has 16 residues. CDR1 and CDR2 (germline): MGHDK, SYGVNS. Trimming shortened V by 2 bases and J by 5 bases, and 19 bases separated the two germline ends. In nucleotides, the CDR3 is TGTGCCAGCAGTGAAACACCAGGGGCTAGGAAAGACGAGCAGTACTTC. This gives the protein CASSETPGARKDEQYF.

This clone was detected only a few times. This chain links TRBV6-1 with TRBJ2-7; 10 bases fit TRBD2. Germline V lookup: CDR1 MNHNS, CDR2 SASEGT. The CDR3 is 15 amino acids. The junction had 4 bases not matched to a gene; V was cut back by 2 bases and J by 3 bases. DNA for the CDR3: TGTGCCAGCAGTGAACTATTAGCGGGAGGCTACGAGCAGTACTTC. Protein: CASSELLAGGYEQYF.

V gene TRBV29-1 combines with J gene TRBJ2-7; the match to TRBD2 covers 11 bases. Germline V gives CDR1 SQVTM, CDR2 ANQGSEA. CDR3 length: 14 amino acids. The V segment lost 8 bases and the J segment 5 bases; nucleotides outside the gene matches: 11. The CDR3 DNA sequence: TGCAGCCCAATAAATAGCGGGAGGGCCCACGAGCAGTACTTC. Amino acids: CSPINSGRAHEQYF.

J is TRBJ1-5 and V is TRBV27; TRBD1 agrees at 9 bases. The V gene's germline CDR1 is MNHEY and CDR2 SMNVEV (reference sequence). The CDR3 has 15 amino acids. Trimming cost V 4 bases and J 4 bases; bases outside gene matches: 5. The CDR3 loop reads CASSSQGAGNQPQHF. CDR3 in DNA: TGTGCCAGCAGTTCACAGGGGGCTGGGAATCAGCCCCAGCATTTT.

Comment on this clone: The sample has other DNA sequences that encode this CDR3 too. The chain recombines TRBV7-6 with TRBJ2-5, with D tentatively TRBD1 (5 bases). The CDR3 loop spans 15 amino acids. Per the germline V gene, CDR1 is SGHVS and CDR2 is FNYEAQ. Trimming shortened V by 5 bases and J by 4 bases, and 17 bases separated the two germline ends. Written as DNA, the CDR3 is TGTGCCAGCAGCCCCTCCGGTAGGCAGGGAGAGACCCAGTACTTC. Amino acids: CASSPSGRQGETQYF.

The J gene is TRBJ2-7, the V gene TRBV28; 12 positions match TRBD2. The J segment lost 4 bases and the V segment lost 2 bases, leaving 9 bases of the junction unmatched. CDR1 is MDHEN, CDR2 SYDVKM, per germline. This CDR3 is 17 amino acids long. The CDR3 region is CASSLRLAGGPLYEQYF. The CDR3 DNA sequence: TGTGCCAGCAGTTTACGTCTAGCGGGAGGGCCATTGTACGAGCAGTACTTC.

This chain links TRBV7-9 with TRBJ1-1; a weak D match, TRBD1 (5 bases). The V gene's germline CDR1 is SEHNR and CDR2 FQNEAQ (reference sequence). V was cut by 5 bases and J by 6 bases, with 10 bases left in between. The CDR3 extends over 12 amino acids. The CDR3 nucleotides are TGTGCCAGCAGCCTACCCAGGGCTGAAGCTTTCTTT. Translated: CASSLPRAEAFF. Full variable domain (remainder filled in from reference TRBV7-9 and TRBJ1-1): DTGVSQNPRHKITKRGQNVTFRCDPISEHNRLYWYRQTLGQGPEFLTYFQNEAQLEKSRLLSDRFSAERPKGSFSTLEIQRTEQGDSAMYLCASSLPRAEAFFGQGTRLTVV.

The CDR3 bases are TGTGCCAGCAGCTTAACAGGTCTAGCTGGTGTCGCCGGGGAGCTGTTTTTT. Amino acids: CASSLTGLAGVAGELFF. The rearrangement links TRBV7-3 to TRBJ2-2, with D possibly TRBD2 on 5 matching bases. The CDR3 spans 17 residues. The V gene's germline CDR1 is SGHTA and CDR2 FQGTGA. Trimming stripped 0 bases from V and 6 bases from J, with 17 bases between.

CDR3 in amino acids: CASSQDPVLAGAYEQFF. For the CDR3, the DNA is TGTGCCAGCAGCCAAGATCCTGTACTAGCGGGAGCCTATGAGCAGTTCTTC. This chain links TRBV4-2 with TRBJ2-1; 11 bases are shared with TRBD2. Germline V CDR1 and CDR2: LGHNA, YNFKEQ. The CDR3 extends over 17 amino acids. V lost 0 bases, J lost 8 bases, and 9 bases stayed unmatched.

This clone was recorded a few times. The V call is TRBV5-4, the J call TRBJ1-2, with 7 bases identical to TRBD1. The length of the CDR3 is 14 residues. The V gene end was trimmed by 2 bases and the J gene end by 8 bases; junction bases not matched to a gene: 9. Germline CDR1 and CDR2: SGHNT and YYREEE (reference sequence). CDR3 protein: CASSFTRQGAGYTF. The DNA for the CDR3 is TGTGCCAGCAGCTTCACTCGACAGGGTGCCGGCTACACCTTC.

The rearrangement joins TRBV5-6 to TRBJ2-7, with a weak D call TRBD2 (5 bases). The CDR3 consists of 13 residues. The ends were cut back, 5 bases at V and 7 bases at J, with 16 bases in the middle. Germline V gene lookup returns CDR1 SGHDT and CDR2 YYEEEE. The chain's CDR3 is CASRAGWAEEQYF. The CDR3 nucleotides read TGTGCCAGCAGGGCGGGCTGGGCGGAGGAGCAGTACTTC.

V usage is TRBV6-6 and J usage is TRBJ1-4; maybe TRBD1 (6 bases). The ends were cut back, 5 bases at V and 3 bases at J, with 10 bases in the middle. This CDR3 is 14 amino acids long. Germline V lookup: CDR1 MNHNY, CDR2 SVGAGI (reference sequence). The CDR3 DNA follows: TGTGCCAGCAGTAGACAGGTCCCTAATGAAAAACTGTTTTTT. This codes for CASSRQVPNEKLFF.

The V call is TRBV2, the J call TRBJ2-1; weak D call: TRBD2 (6 bases). This CDR3 comprises 16 residues. Germline V lookup: CDR1 SNHLY, CDR2 FYNNEI. With 3 bases removed from V and 2 bases from J, the gap between germline ends came to 14 bases. In nucleotides, the CDR3 is TGTGCCAGCAGTGACGGGGAGGCCCCTACCTACAATGAGCAGTTCTTC. Translating it yields CASSDGEAPTYNEQFF.

V gene TRBV5-1 combines with J gene TRBJ1-2, with 10 positions matching TRBD1. From germline, CDR1 is SGHRS and CDR2 YFSETQ. This CDR3 contains 14 residues. Trimming removed 4 bases from V and 8 bases from J; junction bases left unmatched: 8. In DNA form, the CDR3 reads TGCGCCAGCAGCAAGAGGACAGGGGGAAACGGCTACACCTTC. As protein: CASSKRTGGNGYTF.

The genes are TRBV30 and TRBJ2-5; a possible D gene is TRBD1 (6 bases). The DNA end is a closer match to TRBJ2-7, so the J assignment may be wrong. The CDR3 runs to 13 residues. The germline CDR1 and CDR2 sequences are GTSNPN and SVGIG (reference sequence). DNA for the CDR3: TGTGCCTGGGGAGAGACAGGAAACTACGAGCAGTACTTC. Its translation: CAWGETGNYEQYF.

The V gene is TRBV30, the J gene TRBJ2-7; D may be TRBD2 (6 bases). Per germline, CDR1 GTSNPN and CDR2 SVGIG (reference sequence). V gave up 1 base and J gave up 2 bases, with 12 bases separating them. CDR3 length: 14 amino acids. CDR3 nucleotide sequence: TGTGCCTGGAGTGGGCGGGGCCGTACCTACGAGCAGTACTTC. Protein sequence: CAWSGRGRTYEQYF.

This clone was detected only a few times. The V and J genes are TRBV10-3 and TRBJ1-5; D unclear. Trimming pared 2 bases from V and 6 bases from J, leaving 5 bases between. Germline loops: CDR1 ENHRY, CDR2 SYGVKD. The CDR3 loop spans 12 amino acids. This CDR3 reads CAISEDTQPQHF. Written as DNA, the CDR3 is TGTGCCATCAGTGAGGACACTCAGCCCCAGCATTTT.

In DNA form, the CDR3 reads TGTGCCAGCAGCTTAGGTCGGGGAGGGGCGGAAGAGACCCAGTACTTC. It yields the protein CASSLGRGGAEETQYF. The chain uses TRBV13 and TRBJ2-5; 7 bases align to TRBD2. Germline V gene lookup returns CDR1 PRHDT and CDR2 FYEKMQ (reference sequence). V was pared by 0 bases and J by 3 bases, with 7 bases of the junction left unmatched. The CDR3 is 16 residues long. Complete variable domain (other parts from reference TRBV13 and TRBJ2-5): AAGVIQSPRHLIKEKRETATLKCYPIPRHDTVYWYQQGPGQDPQFLISFYEKMQSDKGSIPDRFSAQQFSDYHSELNMSSLELGDSALYFCASSLGRGGAEETQYFGPGTRLLVL.

The V gene is TRBV7-2, the J gene TRBJ1-1, with D maybe TRBD1 (6 bases). V gave up 2 bases and J gave up 7 bases, with 14 bases separating them. CDR1 is SGHTA, CDR2 FQGNSA, per germline. CDR3 length equals 14 residues. The CDR3 protein is CASSLRTASSEAFF. The CDR3 DNA is TGTGCCAGCAGCTTAAGGACAGCGTCTAGTGAAGCTTTCTTT.

This clone has a handful of counts. The chain combines TRBV7-8 with TRBJ2-1, with 8 bases fitting TRBD2. The trim removed 0 bases at V and 5 bases at J, leaving 9 bases unmatched. Germline loops: CDR1 SGHVS, CDR2 FQNEAQ. This CDR3 comprises 17 residues. CDR3 coding DNA: TGTGCCAGCAGCTTAGCGCAGGGCGGGAGGCTCCACAATGAGCAGTTCTTC. Its translation: CASSLAQGGRLHNEQFF.

The CDR3 spells CASKDLTGGTYEQYF. CDR3 DNA: TGTGCCAGCAAGGATTTGACGGGAGGCACCTACGAGCAGTACTTC. The chain carries TRBV6-1 and TRBJ2-7; the match to TRBD2 covers 7 bases. The CDR3 sequence is 15 residues long. CDR1 MNHNS and CDR2 SASEGT come from the germline V gene. The V segment lost 7 bases and the J segment 2 bases; nucleotides outside the gene matches: 11.

V usage is TRBV15 and J usage is TRBJ2-7, with 15 bases matching TRBD2. CDR3 length equals 15 residues. Germline CDR1 and CDR2: LNHNV and YYDKDF (reference sequence). V trimming: 4 bases; J trimming: 5 bases; junction bases outside the gene matches: 3. The CDR3: CATSTGTSGRNEQYF. The CDR3 nucleotides are TGTGCCACCAGCACCGGGACTAGCGGGAGGAACGAGCAGTACTTC.